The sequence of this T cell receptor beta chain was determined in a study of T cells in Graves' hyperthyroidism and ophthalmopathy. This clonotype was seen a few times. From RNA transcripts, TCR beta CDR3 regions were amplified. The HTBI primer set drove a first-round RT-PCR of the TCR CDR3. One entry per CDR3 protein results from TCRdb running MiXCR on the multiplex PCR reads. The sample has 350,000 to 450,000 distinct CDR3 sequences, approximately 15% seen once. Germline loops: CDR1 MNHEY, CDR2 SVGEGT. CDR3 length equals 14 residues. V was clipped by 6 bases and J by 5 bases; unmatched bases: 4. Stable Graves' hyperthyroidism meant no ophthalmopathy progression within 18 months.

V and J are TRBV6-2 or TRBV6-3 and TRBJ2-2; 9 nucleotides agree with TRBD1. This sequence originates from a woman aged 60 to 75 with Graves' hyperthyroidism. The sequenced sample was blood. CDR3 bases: TGTGCCAGCAGGCTGGACAGGGGTACCGGGGAGCTGTTTTTT. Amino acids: CASRLDRGTGELFF.